The 14 T cell receptor beta chains in this list originate from one sample, sequenced in a study of CD8 T cells in Susac syndrome (dated by TCRdb to about 2019). Libraries were made using the immunoSEQ multiplex PCR assay. RNA was extracted using the RNeasy kit, and about 0.45 to 1 microgram was reverse transcribed with random hexamers. TCRdb cleaned the public reads at Q25 with fastp, built clones with MiXCR and kept in-frame beta chains. Each CDR3 protein gets just one entry, which takes the most common genes and DNA from the rows behind it. The sample yields 95,000 to 150,000 distinct CDR3 sequences; 96% were counted once. Clones ranked in the top ten supply roughly 0.14% of the sample. The material sequenced was CD4+ T cells from PBMCs. Source of these receptors: a human donor with Susac syndrome.

V is TRBV29-1 and J is TRBJ1-1; TRBD1 matches at 10 bases. Trimming removed 0 bases from V and 3 bases from J; junction bases left unmatched: 16. Germline CDR1 SQVTM, CDR2 ANQGSEA. The CDR3 contains 19 residues. The chain's CDR3 is CSVEDVHPGQGFWDTEAFF. The CDR3 nucleotides read TGCAGCGTTGAAGATGTTCATCCGGGACAGGGGTTTTGGGACACTGAAGCTTTCTTT.

The chain carries TRBV30 and TRBJ1-1, with D possibly being TRBD1 (6 bases). The CDR3 extends over 14 amino acids. The germline CDR1 and CDR2 sequences are GTSNPN and SVGIG (reference sequence). The V end lost 3 bases, the J end lost 11 bases, and 22 bases lay between the germline ends. The CDR3 region is CAWRAVQAGARAFF. Written as DNA, the CDR3 is TGTGCCTGGAGGGCGGTGCAGGCGGGGGCGAGGGCTTTCTTT.

This chain links TRBV2 with TRBJ2-3, with D possibly being TRBD1 (5 bases). There are 14 residues in the CDR3. V was trimmed by 6 bases and J by 1 base, leaving 11 bases between them. The germline V gene encodes CDR1 SNHLY and CDR2 FYNNEI. The CDR3: CASRVQGGTDTQYF. The CDR3 DNA sequence: TGTGCCAGCAGGGTACAAGGGGGCACAGATACGCAGTATTTT.

This rearrangement joins TRBV10-3 to TRBJ2-1; D is possibly TRBD1 (8 bases). CDR1 and CDR2 from the germline V gene are ENHRY and SYGVKD. V lost 2 bases to trimming and J lost 6 bases, with 17 bases between them. The CDR3 covers 16 residues. The CDR3 region is CAISETGQGGPNEQFF. CDR3 coding DNA: TGTGCCATCAGTGAGACAGGACAGGGAGGGCCCAATGAGCAGTTCTTC.

The chain employs TRBV20-1 and TRBJ2-5; the D is unclear. This CDR3 contains 9 residues. Germline CDR1 reads DFQATT; CDR2 reads SNEGSKA (reference sequence). V was cut by 4 bases and J by 3 bases, with 0 bases left in between. CDR3 loop: CSAKETQYF. The CDR3, as DNA: TGCAGTGCTAAAGAGACCCAGTACTTC.

The V call is TRBV2, the J call TRBJ2-5, with D unresolved. Germline V lookup: CDR1 SNHLY, CDR2 FYNNEI. Trimming removed 3 bases at V and 4 bases at J, with 9 bases between. The CDR3 spans 13 residues. The CDR3 DNA reads TGTGCCAGCAGTGAGGAGTATCCAGAGACCCAGTACTTC. Protein sequence: CASSEEYPETQYF.

The chain has TRBV9 and TRBJ2-1; 9 nucleotides match TRBD2. CDR1 is SGDLS and CDR2 is YYNGEE in the germline V gene. The CDR3 spans 17 residues. Unmatched junction bases numbered 14, after V lost 3 bases and J lost 7 bases. CDR3: CASSANLGTLAGNEQFF. The CDR3 DNA reads as TGTGCCAGCAGCGCCAACCTCGGTACGCTAGCGGGAAATGAGCAGTTCTTC.

CDR3 bases: TGTGCCACCAGTGATACCAGGACAGGGGGCGATGAGCAGTTCTTC. As protein: CATSDTRTGGDEQFF. The J gene is TRBJ2-1, the V gene TRBV24-1; 11 bases map to TRBD1. Germline assignment: CDR1 KGHDR and CDR2 SFDVKD. V gave up 3 bases and J gave up 8 bases; unmatched junction bases: 5. The CDR3 is 15 amino acids.

This clonotype was detected only once. This chain connects TRBV29-1 to TRBJ1-5; D perhaps matches TRBD1 (5 bases). V gave up 6 bases and J gave up 6 bases, with 15 bases separating them. This CDR3 comprises 13 residues. Germline V gene data show CDR1 as SQVTM and CDR2 as ANQGSEA. CDR3 protein: CSVQRGVSQPQHF. CDR3 in DNA: TGCAGCGTCCAGCGGGGGGTCTCTCAGCCCCAGCATTTT. The full variable domain, rest sourced from reference TRBV29-1 and TRBJ1-5, is SAVISQKPSRDICQRGTSLTIQCQVDSQVTMMFWYRQQPGQSLTLIATANQGSEATYESGFVIDKFPISRPNLTFSTLTVSNMSPEDSSIYLCSVQRGVSQPQHFGDGTRLSIL.

The chain has TRBV4-1 and TRBJ2-5; TRBD2 matches at 11 bases. The V gene's germline CDR1 is MGHRA and CDR2 YSYEKL. Germline trimming cut 2 bases from V and 4 bases from J; bases unmatched to any gene: 6. This CDR3 comprises 16 residues. CDR3 protein: CASSQPTSGTVETQYF. The CDR3 DNA follows: TGCGCCAGCAGCCAACCGACTAGCGGGACGGTAGAGACCCAGTACTTC.

The chain employs TRBV4-2 and TRBJ2-5; no clear D gene. This CDR3 is 14 amino acids long. Germline CDR1 LGHNA, CDR2 YNFKEQ. Trimming took 3 bases from V and 1 from J, leaving 9 bases between them. The CDR3 DNA sequence: TGTGCCAGCAGCCACGCCGAGAGCCAAGAGACCCAGTACTTC. As protein: CASSHAESQETQYF.

The V gene is TRBV29-1, the J gene TRBJ2-5; D ambiguous. From germline, CDR1 is SQVTM and CDR2 ANQGSEA. The CDR3 is 11 residues long. V was pared by 5 bases and J by 4 bases, with 8 bases between. The CDR3 DNA follows: TGCAGCGTTTTCTCACCAGAGACCCAGTACTTC. Protein product: CSVFSPETQYF.

This rearrangement joins TRBV12-3 or TRBV12-4 to TRBJ1-5; 7 bases map to TRBD1. The V segment lost 2 bases and the J segment 7 bases; nucleotides outside the gene matches: 5. This CDR3 comprises 14 residues. CDR3 protein: CASSLSPGGQPQHF. CDR3 bases: TGTGCCAGCAGTTTAAGCCCAGGGGGACAGCCCCAGCATTTT.

The chain recombines TRBV11-1 with TRBJ2-7; D is perhaps TRBD1 or TRBD2 (6 bases each). The CDR3 consists of 18 residues. Germline V gene lookup returns CDR1 SGHAT and CDR2 FQDESV (reference sequence). V was pared by 2 bases and J by 1 base, with 21 bases between. The CDR3 loop is CASSLFGQSLGLSYEQYF. As DNA, the CDR3 is TGTGCCAGCAGCTTATTCGGACAGTCCCTCGGACTATCCTACGAGCAGTACTTC.